This T cell receptor (beta chain) was captured in a study of shared clonotypes between healthy human individuals. Unsorted PBMC DNA was run through sequencing on ten immunoSEQ deep assay plates. TCRdb keeps only in-frame clones here, not all; method: immunoSEQ multiplex PCR. The data hold 450,000 to 650,000 clones, with around 78% observed a single time. Study-level results: Clonotype sharing among donors likely depends on sequencing depth.

As to this clone: Its specificity is unknown.

This receptor was obtained from a woman aged 40 to 50 in good health. Some clones in this sample may be carry-over from other donors' samples. The sequenced sample consisted of PBMCs.

The CDR3 sequence: CASGLGASNTGELFF. The DNA of the CDR3 is TGTGCCAGCGGATTGGGGGCGTCGAACACCGGGGAGCTGTTTTTT. The chain joins TRBV27 to TRBJ2-2, with D possibly TRBD1 on 6 matching bases. CDR1 and CDR2 from the germline V gene are MNHEY and SMNVEV (reference sequence). The V gene lost 8 bases and the J gene lost 0 bases, with 13 bases spanning the gap. This CDR3 region has 15 residues.